Presented here are 2 T cell receptor beta chains from one specimen sequenced in a study of T cells expressing NK-cell markers. TCRdb reprocessed the 5' RACE reads and keeps a single row for each CDR3 protein, giving no DNA. The sample shows approximately 380,000 distinct CDR3 sequences, and roughly 5.4% sits with its ten largest clones. The sequenced material came from blood T cells: a sorted CD56 or NKG2C T cell subset, CD4+ or CD8+ T cells, or bulk PBMC T cells (not recorded which). These receptors originate from a man aged 18 to 70 in good health.

The chain joins TRBV5-1 to TRBJ2-3; with no DNA, the TCRdb D assignment of TRBD1 cannot be verified. The germline CDR1 and CDR2 sequences are SGHRS and YFSETQ. The CDR3 length is 15 residues. The CDR3 spells CASSLWGQPEDTQYF.

The CDR3 spells CASSLRGTLFSGELFF. The chain combines TRBV12-3 or TRBV12-4 with TRBJ2-2; TCRdb indicates TRBD1, and absent DNA this call remains unverified. The CDR3 is 16 amino acids.